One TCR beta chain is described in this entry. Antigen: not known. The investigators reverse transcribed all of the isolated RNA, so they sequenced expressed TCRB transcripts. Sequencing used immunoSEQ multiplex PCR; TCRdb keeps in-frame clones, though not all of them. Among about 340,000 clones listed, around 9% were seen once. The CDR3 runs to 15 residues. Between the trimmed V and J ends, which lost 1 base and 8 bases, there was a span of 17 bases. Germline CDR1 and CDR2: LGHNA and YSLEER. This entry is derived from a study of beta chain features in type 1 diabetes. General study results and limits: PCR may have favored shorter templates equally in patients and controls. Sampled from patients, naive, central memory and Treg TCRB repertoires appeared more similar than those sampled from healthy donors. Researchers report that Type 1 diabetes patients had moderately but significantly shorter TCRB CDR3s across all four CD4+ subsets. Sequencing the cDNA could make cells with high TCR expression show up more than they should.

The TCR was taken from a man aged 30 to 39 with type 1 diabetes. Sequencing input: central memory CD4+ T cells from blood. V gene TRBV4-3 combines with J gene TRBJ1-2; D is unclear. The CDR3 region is CASSQVGDWAWGYTF. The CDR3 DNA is TGCGCCAGCAGCCAAGTAGGAGATTGGGCTTGGGGCTACACCTTC.